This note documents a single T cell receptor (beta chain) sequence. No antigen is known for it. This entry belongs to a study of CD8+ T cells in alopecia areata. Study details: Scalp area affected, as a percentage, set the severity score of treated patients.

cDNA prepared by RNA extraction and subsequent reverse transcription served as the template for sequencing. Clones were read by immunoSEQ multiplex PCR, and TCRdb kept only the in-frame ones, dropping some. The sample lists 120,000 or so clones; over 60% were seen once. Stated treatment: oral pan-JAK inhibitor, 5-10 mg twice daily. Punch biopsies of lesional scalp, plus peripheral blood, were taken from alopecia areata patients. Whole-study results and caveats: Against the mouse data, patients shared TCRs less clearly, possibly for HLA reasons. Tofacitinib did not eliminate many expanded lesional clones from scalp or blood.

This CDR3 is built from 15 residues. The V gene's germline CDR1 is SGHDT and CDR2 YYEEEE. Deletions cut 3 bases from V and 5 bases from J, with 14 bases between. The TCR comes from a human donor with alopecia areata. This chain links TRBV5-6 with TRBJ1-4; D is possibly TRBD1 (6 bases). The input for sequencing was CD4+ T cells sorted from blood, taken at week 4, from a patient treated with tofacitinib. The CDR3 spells CASSSPGARNEKLFF. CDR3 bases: TGTGCCAGCAGCTCCCCGGGGGCGCGGAATGAAAAACTGTTTTTT.